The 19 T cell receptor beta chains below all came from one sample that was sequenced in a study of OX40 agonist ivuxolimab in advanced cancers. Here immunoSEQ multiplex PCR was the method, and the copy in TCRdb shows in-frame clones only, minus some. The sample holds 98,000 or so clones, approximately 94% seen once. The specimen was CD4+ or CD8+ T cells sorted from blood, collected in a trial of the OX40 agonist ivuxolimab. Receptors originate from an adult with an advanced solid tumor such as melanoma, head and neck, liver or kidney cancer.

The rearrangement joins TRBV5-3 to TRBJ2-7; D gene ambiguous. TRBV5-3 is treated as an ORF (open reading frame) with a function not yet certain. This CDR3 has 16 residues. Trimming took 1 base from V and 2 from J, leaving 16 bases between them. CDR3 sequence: CARSLRLLKTTYEQYF. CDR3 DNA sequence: TGTGCCAGAAGCTTGAGACTCCTTAAGACCACCTACGAGCAGTACTTC.

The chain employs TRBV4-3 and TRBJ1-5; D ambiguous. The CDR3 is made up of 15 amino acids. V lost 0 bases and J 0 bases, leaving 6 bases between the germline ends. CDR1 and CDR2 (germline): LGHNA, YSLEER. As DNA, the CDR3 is TGCGCCAGCAGCCAAGATGCAGATAGCAATCAGCCCCAGCATTTT. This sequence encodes CASSQDADSNQPQHF.

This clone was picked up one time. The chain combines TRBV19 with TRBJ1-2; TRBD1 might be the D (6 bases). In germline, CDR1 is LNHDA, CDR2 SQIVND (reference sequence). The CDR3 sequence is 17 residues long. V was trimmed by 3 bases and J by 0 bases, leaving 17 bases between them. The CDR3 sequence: CASSIRGQYDSNYGYTF. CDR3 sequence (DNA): TGTGCCAGTAGTATCAGGGGACAATATGATTCTAACTATGGCTACACCTTC.

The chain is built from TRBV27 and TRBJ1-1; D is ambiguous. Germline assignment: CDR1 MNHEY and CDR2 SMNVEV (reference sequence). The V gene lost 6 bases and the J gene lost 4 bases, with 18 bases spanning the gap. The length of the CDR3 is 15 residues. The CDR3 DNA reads TGTGCCAGCAGGACCCGTTGGGAGGCCACCACTGAAGCTTTCTTT. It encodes CASRTRWEATTEAFF.

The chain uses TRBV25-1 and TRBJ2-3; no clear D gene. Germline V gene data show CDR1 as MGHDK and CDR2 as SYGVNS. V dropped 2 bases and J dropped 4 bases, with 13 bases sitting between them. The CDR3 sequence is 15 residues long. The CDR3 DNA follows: TGTGCCAGCAGTGAAGGTTGGATGGTGGCAGATACGCAGTATTTT. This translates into CASSEGWMVADTQYF.

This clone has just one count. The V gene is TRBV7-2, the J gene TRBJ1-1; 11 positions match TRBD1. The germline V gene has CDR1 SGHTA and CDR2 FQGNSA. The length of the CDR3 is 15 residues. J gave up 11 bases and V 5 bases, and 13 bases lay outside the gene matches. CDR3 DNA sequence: TGTGCCAGCAGCCACCTTAAAGGACAGGGGGCACGGGCTTTCTTT. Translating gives CASSHLKGQGARAFF.

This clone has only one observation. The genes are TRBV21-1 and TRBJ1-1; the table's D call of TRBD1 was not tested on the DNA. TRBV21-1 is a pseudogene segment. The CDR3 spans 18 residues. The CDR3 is CASSDDQGQYIMNTEAFF. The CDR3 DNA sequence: TGTGCCAGCAGCGACGACCAGGGACAGTATATCATGAACACTGAAGCTTTCTTT.

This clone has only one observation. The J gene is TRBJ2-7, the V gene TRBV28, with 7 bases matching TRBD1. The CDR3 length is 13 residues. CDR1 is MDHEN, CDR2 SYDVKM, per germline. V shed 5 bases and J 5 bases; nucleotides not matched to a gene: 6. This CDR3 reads CASSETGYHEQYF. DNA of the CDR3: TGTGCCAGCAGTGAGACAGGGTACCACGAGCAGTACTTC.

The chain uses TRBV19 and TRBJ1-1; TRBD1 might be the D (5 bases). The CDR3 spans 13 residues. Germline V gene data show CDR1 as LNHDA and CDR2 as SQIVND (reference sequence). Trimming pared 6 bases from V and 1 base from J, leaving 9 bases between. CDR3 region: CASRSGQNTEAFF. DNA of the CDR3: TGTGCCAGTAGGTCGGGGCAGAACACTGAAGCTTTCTTT.

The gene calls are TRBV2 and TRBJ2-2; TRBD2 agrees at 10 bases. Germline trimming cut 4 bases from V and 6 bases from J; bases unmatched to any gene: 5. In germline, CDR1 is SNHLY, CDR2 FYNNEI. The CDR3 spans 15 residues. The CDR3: CASSVVAGGAGELFF. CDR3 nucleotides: TGTGCCAGCAGTGTGGTAGCGGGAGGAGCCGGGGAGCTGTTTTTT. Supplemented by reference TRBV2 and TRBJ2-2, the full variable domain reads EPEVTQTPSHQVTQMGQEVILRCVPISNHLYFYWYRQILGQKVEFLVSFYNNEISEKSEIFDDQFSVERPDGSNFTLKIRSTKLEDSAMYFCASSVVAGGAGELFFGEGSRLTVL.

The CDR3 region is CASSLGVSGRTGELFF. The CDR3, as DNA: TGCGCCAGCAGCCTCGGGGTTAGCGGGAGAACCGGGGAGCTGTTTTTT. The chain employs TRBV4-3 and TRBJ2-2; TRBD2 agrees at 9 bases. Germline V lookup: CDR1 LGHNA, CDR2 YSLEER. CDR3 length: 16 amino acids. V trimming: 4 bases; J trimming: 5 bases; junction bases outside the gene matches: 8.

The CDR3 protein is CASKSGGSITKNIQYF. The CDR3 region has the DNA TGTGCCAGTAAGAGTGGCGGGAGTATAACCAAAAACATTCAGTACTTC. The chain couples TRBV19 to TRBJ2-4, with TRBD2 identical over 7 bases. Germline V gene sequence: CDR1 LNHDA, CDR2 SQIVND (reference sequence). After removal of 7 bases from V and 2 bases from J, the junction contained 11 bases not matched to a gene. The CDR3 is made up of 16 amino acids.

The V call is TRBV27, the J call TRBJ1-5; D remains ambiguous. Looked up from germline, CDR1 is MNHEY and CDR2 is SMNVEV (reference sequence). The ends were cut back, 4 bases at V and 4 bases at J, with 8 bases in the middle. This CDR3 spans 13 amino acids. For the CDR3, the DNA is TGTGCCAGCAGTTACTATGGGAATCAGCCCCAGCATTTT. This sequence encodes CASSYYGNQPQHF.

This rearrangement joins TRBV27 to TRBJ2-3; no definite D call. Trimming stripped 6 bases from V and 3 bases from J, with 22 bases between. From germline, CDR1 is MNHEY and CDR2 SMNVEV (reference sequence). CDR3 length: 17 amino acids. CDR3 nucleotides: TGTGCCAGCAGCCCGTTTATGTTGGGTTTCCAGACAGATACGCAGTATTTT. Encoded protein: CASSPFMLGFQTDTQYF.

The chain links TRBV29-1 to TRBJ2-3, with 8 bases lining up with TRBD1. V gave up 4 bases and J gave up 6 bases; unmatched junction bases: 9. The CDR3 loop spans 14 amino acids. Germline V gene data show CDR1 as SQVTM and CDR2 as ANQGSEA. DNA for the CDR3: TGCAGCGTTGTGAGCAGGGGGCGGCCGGATACGCAGTATTTT. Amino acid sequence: CSVVSRGRPDTQYF.

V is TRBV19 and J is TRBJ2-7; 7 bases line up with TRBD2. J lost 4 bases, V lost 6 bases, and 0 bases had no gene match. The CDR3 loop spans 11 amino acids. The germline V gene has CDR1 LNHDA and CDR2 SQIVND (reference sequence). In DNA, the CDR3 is TGTGCCAGTAGGGGAGGGTACGAGCAGTACTTC. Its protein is CASRGGYEQYF.

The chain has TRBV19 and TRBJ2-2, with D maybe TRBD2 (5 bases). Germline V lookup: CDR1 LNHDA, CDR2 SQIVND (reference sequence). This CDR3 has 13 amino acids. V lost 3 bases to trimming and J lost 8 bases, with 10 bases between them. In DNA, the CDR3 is TGTGCCAGTAGTATCCGGGAAGGGGGGGAGCTGTTTTTT. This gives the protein CASSIREGGELFF. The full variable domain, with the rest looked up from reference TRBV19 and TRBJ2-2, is DGGITQSPKYLFRKEGQNVTLSCEQNLNHDAMYWYRQDPGQGLRLIYYSQIVNDFQKGDIAEGYSVSREKKESFPLTVTSAQKNPTAFYLCASSIREGGELFFGEGSRLTVL.

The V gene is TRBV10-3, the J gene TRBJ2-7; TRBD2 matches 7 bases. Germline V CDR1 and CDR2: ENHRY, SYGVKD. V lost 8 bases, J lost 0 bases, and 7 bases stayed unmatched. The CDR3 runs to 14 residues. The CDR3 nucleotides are TGTGCCATCTGTGTCGGGGACTACTCCTACGAGCAGTACTTC. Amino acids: CAICVGDYSYEQYF.

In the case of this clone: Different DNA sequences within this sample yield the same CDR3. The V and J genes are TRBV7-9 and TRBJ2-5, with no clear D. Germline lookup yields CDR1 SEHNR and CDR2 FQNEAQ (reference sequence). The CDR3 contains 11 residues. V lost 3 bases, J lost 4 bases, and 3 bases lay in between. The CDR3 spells CASSFGETQYF. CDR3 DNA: TGTGCCAGCAGCTTTGGAGAGACCCAGTACTTC.